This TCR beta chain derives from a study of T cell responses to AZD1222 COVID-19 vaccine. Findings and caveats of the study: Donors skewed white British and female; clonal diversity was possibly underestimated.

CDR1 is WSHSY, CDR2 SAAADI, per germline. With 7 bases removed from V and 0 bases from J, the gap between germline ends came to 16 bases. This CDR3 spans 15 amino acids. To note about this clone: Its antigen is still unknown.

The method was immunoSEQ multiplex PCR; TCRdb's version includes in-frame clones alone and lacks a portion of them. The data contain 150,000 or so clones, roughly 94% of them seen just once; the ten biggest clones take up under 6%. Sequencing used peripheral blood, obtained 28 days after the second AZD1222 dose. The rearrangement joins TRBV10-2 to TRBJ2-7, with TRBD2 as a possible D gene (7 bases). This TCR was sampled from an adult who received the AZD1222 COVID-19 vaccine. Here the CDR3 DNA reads TGCGCCAGCACCGGGGAGGGGGGGACCTCCTACGAGCAGTACTTC. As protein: CASTGEGGTSYEQYF.